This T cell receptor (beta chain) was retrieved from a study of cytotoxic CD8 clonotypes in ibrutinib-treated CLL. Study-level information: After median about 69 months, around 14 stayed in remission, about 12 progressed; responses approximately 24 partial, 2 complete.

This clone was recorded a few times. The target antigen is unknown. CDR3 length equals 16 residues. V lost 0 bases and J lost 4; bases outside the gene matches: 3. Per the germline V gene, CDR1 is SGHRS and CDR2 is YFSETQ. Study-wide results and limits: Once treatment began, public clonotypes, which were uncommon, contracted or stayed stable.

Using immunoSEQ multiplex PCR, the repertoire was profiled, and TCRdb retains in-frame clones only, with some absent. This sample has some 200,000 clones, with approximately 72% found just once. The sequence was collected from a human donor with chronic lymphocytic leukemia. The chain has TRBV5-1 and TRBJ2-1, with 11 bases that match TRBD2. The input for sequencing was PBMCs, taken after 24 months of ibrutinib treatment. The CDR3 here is CASSLASGRPYNEQFF. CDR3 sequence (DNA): TGCGCCAGCAGCTTGGCTAGCGGGAGGCCGTACAATGAGCAGTTCTTC. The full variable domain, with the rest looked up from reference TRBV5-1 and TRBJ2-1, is KAGVTQTPRYLIKTRGQQVTLSCSPISGHRSVSWYQQTPGQGLQFLFEYFSETQRNKGNFPGRFSGRQFSNSRSEMNVSTLELGDSALYLCASSLASGRPYNEQFFGPGTRLTVL.